The clone carrying this TCR beta chain showed up many times. Its matching antigen is unknown. This specimen belongs to a study of CD8 T cells in ankylosing spondylitis. Regarding the study as a whole: Some of these motif variants have turned up before, in reports on reactive arthritis synovial fluid and blood. As reported, disease-linked clones showed significant enrichment in matched ankylosing spondylitis synovial fluid. Blood of patients with ankylosing spondylitis appeared to be characterized by a TCR beta motif of roughly eight highly homologous variants.

This CDR3 is built from 15 residues. Germline values: CDR1 SEHNR, CDR2 FQNEAQ (reference sequence). V shed 5 bases, J shed 4 bases, and the junction held 4 bases outside the gene matches. Quantitative 5'-RACE with molecular barcodes was used to make the TCR beta libraries. TCRdb recomputed calls from the 5' RACE reads with MiXCR, one row per CDR3 protein. The data hold 75,000 to 95,000 distinct CDR3 sequences, with roughly 9% observed a single time. The receptor was isolated from a male donor with ankylosing spondylitis. The rearrangement links TRBV7-9 to TRBJ2-1; 11 nucleotides match TRBD2. The sequenced material came from blood, either unsorted or a sorted T cell fraction (not recorded which). The CDR3 sequence: CASSTTSGGYNEQFF. CDR3 DNA: TGTGCCAGCAGCACAACTAGCGGGGGATACAATGAGCAGTTCTTC.